The rows below give T cell receptor beta chains drawn from one sample of a study of shared clonotypes between healthy human individuals. Assay: immunoSEQ multiplex PCR; the TCRdb copy retains only in-frame clones and omits some. Among about 2.2 million clones listed, 90% to 95% were seen once. Material for sequencing was naive CD8+ T cells from PBMCs. The receptors originated from a man younger than 30 in good health. Some clones in this sample may be carry-over from other donors' samples. Both conserved end residues are part of each CDR3. Clone size is shown for a subset of rows, as once, few, many or a class of expanded clone.

TRBJ2-5 TRBV4-1 . CASSQYDIFQETQYF
TRBJ2-7 TRBV28 . CACGGRGGSYEQYF
TRBJ2-1 TRBV7-3 few CASSLTGSSYNEQFF
TRBJ2-3 TRBV7-2 once CASSLSVAAASTDTQYF
TRBJ2-7 TRBV5-1 . CASSPRESYEQYF
TRBJ1-2 TRBV4-3 once CASSQGRDSHYGYTF
TRBJ2-1 TRBV7-6 . CASTHRQRGGTYNEQFF
TRBJ1-1 TRBV9 few CASSVGTEGEAFF
TRBJ2-3 TRBV2 . CASSEYRGPSTDTQYF
TRBJ1-2 TRBV14 . CASSPPGTAYHGYTF
TRBJ1-1 TRBV27 . CASQDRDTEAFF
TRBJ2-1 TRBV11-1 once CASSLSNEQFF
TRBJ2-3 TRBV13 . CASSLRGQNSDTQYF
TRBJ2-2 TRBV7-2 . CASRPGTTNTGELFF
TRBJ2-3 TRBV27 few CASSLGLGHDTQYF
TRBJ2-1 TRBV28 . CASSLPLAAPYNEQFF
TRBJ2-5 TRBV13 . CASSSRDRVASFQETQYF
TRBJ2-4 TRBV27 . CASSISPGAADNIQYF
TRBJ2-1 TRBV27 . CASSSGLSYEQFF
TRBJ1-3 TRBV4-1 . CASSHAGGGNTIYF
TRBJ1-1 TRBV5-1 . CASSSRDRGLNTEAFF
TRBJ2-2 TRBV4-1 . CASSSRVNTGELFF
TRBJ1-1 TRBV12-5 once CASGFLTGGHTEAFF
TRBJ2-7 TRBV18 . CASSPVSVSYEQYF
TRBJ2-1 TRBV27 . CASSLDRASYNEQFF
TRBJ2-2 TRBV7-9 . CASSETSTGELFF
TRBJ2-7 TRBV27 . CASSPGQGGSYEQYF
TRBJ1-2 TRBV6-6 . CASSYKGSYGYTF
TRBJ2-3 TRBV27 . CASRNLARTDTQYF
TRBJ2-1 TRBV6-5 . CASAADNLRPNEQFF
TRBJ2-5 TRBV7-6 . CASSLNYPGLSLSGETQYF
TRBJ1-1 TRBV6-1 . CASSELGRDAFF
TRBJ1-2 TRBV21-1 . CASSKAQKTGKEKVDGYTF
TRBJ2-1 TRBV4-1 . CASSQDPTPGGNEQFF
TRBJ2-7 TRBV27 once CASRTHRDTTYEQYF
TRBJ1-3 TRBV5-6 . CASSPVGGNTIYF
TRBJ1-5 TRBV19 . CASSPSPDTNQPQHF
TRBJ2-7 TRBV29-1 . CSVEDLGKASPYEQYF
TRBJ2-1 TRBV5-1 . CASSSTGQGADEQFF
TRBJ2-2 TRBV9 . CASSPTGGTGELFF
TRBJ2-1 TRBV30 . CAWSVGRSYNEQFF
TRBJ2-7 TRBV10-3 . CAIRREVLGYEQYF
TRBJ2-1 TRBV19 . CATKTGQGFDEQFF
TRBJ2-7 TRBV6-1 . CASSEGLSYEQYF
TRBJ2-3 TRBV7-2 . CASSPKWTSGSFTDTQYF
TRBJ2-2 TRBV11-3 . CASSPRAPGNTGELFF
TRBJ2-7 TRBV15 . CATSRLQGLDEQYF
TRBJ2-3 TRBV7-9 . CASSLWAGAADTQYF
TRBJ2-2 TRBV4-3 . CASSQDGAGELFF